Below, 17 T cell receptor beta chains from the same sample are listed, as sequenced in a study of T cell responses to AZD1222 COVID-19 vaccine. TCRdb's copy holds only in-frame clones and misses some; the assay was immunoSEQ multiplex PCR. The table includes 95,000 to 110,000 clones, under 95% detected once. Sequences were derived from peripheral blood, sampled 28 days after the second AZD1222 dose. These receptors were taken from an adult who received the AZD1222 COVID-19 vaccine.

The chain carries TRBV2 and TRBJ2-7; 15 bases fit TRBD2. The ends lost 5 bases at V and 1 base at J; junction bases unmatched: 12. Germline V gene lookup returns CDR1 SNHLY and CDR2 FYNNEI. The CDR3 runs 19 residues. The CDR3 is CASSSSPGLAGGVSYEQYF. Written as DNA, the CDR3 is TGTGCCAGCAGTTCTTCCCCGGGACTAGCGGGGGGTGTATCCTACGAGCAGTACTTC.

The chain recombines TRBV6-5 with TRBJ1-2; D may be TRBD1 (6 bases). With 6 bases removed from V and 6 bases from J, the gap between germline ends came to 17 bases. The CDR3 loop spans 14 amino acids. Germline V gives CDR1 MNHEY, CDR2 SVGAGI. The CDR3 reads CASSPPLQGNGYTF. The CDR3 coding sequence is TGTGCCAGCAGCCCACCCCTACAGGGAAATGGCTACACCTTC.

This rearrangement joins TRBV7-2 to TRBJ1-6; D call uncertain. Per the germline V gene, CDR1 is SGHTA and CDR2 is FQGNSA. Trimming pared 1 base from V and 4 bases from J, leaving 8 bases between. The CDR3 spans 15 residues. In nucleotides, the CDR3 is TGTGCCAGCAGCTTAGGGGCGGCTTATAATTCACCCCTCCACTTT. It codes for CASSLGAAYNSPLHF.

J is TRBJ2-3 and V is TRBV3-1 (or the pseudogene TRBV3-2); D unclear. V gave up 3 bases and J gave up 6 bases, with 7 bases separating them. The germline CDR1 and CDR2 sequences are LGHDT and YNNKEL (reference sequence). CDR3 length: 12 residues. The CDR3 DNA sequence: TGTGCCAGCAGCCATCCCGCGGATACGCAGTATTTT. Protein: CASSHPADTQYF.

J is TRBJ2-2 and V is TRBV7-2, with a tentative D call TRBD2 (6 bases). Germline V CDR1 and CDR2: SGHTA, FQGNSA. CDR3 length equals 15 residues. V lost 7 bases and J 5 bases, leaving 17 bases between the germline ends. Written as DNA, the CDR3 is TGTGCCAGCACCCCCGGGGGAGTGGGAACCGGGGAGCTGTTTTTT. It codes for CASTPGGVGTGELFF.

The J gene is TRBJ2-3, the V gene TRBV19, with 11 bases fitting TRBD2. The V segment lost 0 bases and the J segment 0 bases; nucleotides outside the gene matches: 8. CDR3 length: 19 residues. CDR1 is LNHDA, CDR2 SQIVND, per germline (reference sequence). CDR3 bases: TGTGCCAGTAGTATAGATCCTAGCGGGGGGAGGAGAAGCACAGATACGCAGTATTTT. It yields the protein CASSIDPSGGRRSTDTQYF.

The chain combines TRBV9 with TRBJ1-6; possibly TRBD1 for D (6 bases). V was pared by 6 bases and J by 7 bases, with 11 bases between. This CDR3 spans 13 amino acids. Germline V gene data show CDR1 as SGDLS and CDR2 as YYNGEE. The CDR3 bases are TGTGCCAGCACGAGGGGGGAGAATTCACCCCTCCACTTT. This sequence encodes CASTRGENSPLHF.

The rearrangement uses TRBV12-3 or TRBV12-4 and TRBJ2-3; D gene uncertain. This CDR3 comprises 13 residues. V lost 6 bases and J lost 4, with 11 bases in between. The chain's CDR3 is CASSTAVSDTQYF. CDR3 sequence (DNA): TGTGCCAGCAGCACGGCAGTTTCAGATACGCAGTATTTT.

The gene calls are TRBV3-1 (or the pseudogene TRBV3-2) and TRBJ1-5; the D gene is possibly TRBD1 (5 bases). V was cut by 2 bases and J by 4 bases, with 9 bases left in between. Germline V gene data show CDR1 as LGHDT and CDR2 as YNNKEL (reference sequence). This CDR3 has 14 amino acids. DNA of the CDR3: TGTGCCAGCAGCCAACGCAGGGTGAATCAGCCCCAGCATTTT. Translated, it gives CASSQRRVNQPQHF.

This clone was counted once. The chain joins TRBV7-6 to TRBJ2-3, with D maybe TRBD1 (6 bases). Germline V gene sequence: CDR1 SGHVS, CDR2 FNYEAQ. The ends were cut back, 5 bases at V and 2 bases at J, with 11 bases in the middle. The CDR3 loop spans 14 amino acids. CDR3 DNA: TGTGCCAGCAGCGGCAGGGGTTACACAGATACGCAGTATTTT. This codes for CASSGRGYTDTQYF.

The V call is TRBV11-2, the J call TRBJ1-3; D unresolved. V dropped 1 base and J dropped 1 base, with 5 bases sitting between them. Germline V lookup: CDR1 SGHAT, CDR2 FQNNGV. This CDR3 is 14 amino acids long. This CDR3 is CASSLVPSGNTIYF. Written as DNA, the CDR3 is TGTGCCAGCAGCTTAGTGCCTTCTGGAAACACCATATATTTT.

This chain joins TRBV11-3 and TRBJ1-1; 7 bases fit TRBD1. With V trimmed by 11 bases and J by 3 bases, 15 bases remained unmatched. CDR3 length: 15 residues. Germline values: CDR1 SGHNT, CDR2 YENEEA. CDR3 loop: CAPGGRGFPDTEAFF. The CDR3 coding sequence is TGTGCCCCTGGGGGCAGGGGGTTTCCTGACACTGAAGCTTTCTTT.

In nucleotides, the CDR3 is TGTGCCAGCAGTTACACTGGGACAGGGGGCGATGAAAAACTGTTTTTT. Its translation: CASSYTGTGGDEKLFF. This chain connects TRBV6-5 to TRBJ1-4; 12 bases are shared with TRBD1. J was trimmed by 6 bases and V by 2 bases; bases with no gene match: 4. The CDR3 length is 16 residues. Germline V gene sequence: CDR1 MNHEY, CDR2 SVGAGI.

The V call is TRBV30, the J call TRBJ1-4, with D maybe TRBD1 (6 bases). Germline lookup yields CDR1 GTSNPN and CDR2 SVGIG (reference sequence). V lost 1 base and J 8 bases, leaving 17 bases between the germline ends. The CDR3 length is 15 residues. DNA for the CDR3: TGTGCCTGGAGTGCCCTGGGGGGCGTAGGGGAAAAACTGTTTTTT. It translates to CAWSALGGVGEKLFF.

On this clone: The identical CDR3 is also encoded by other nucleotide sequences in the sample. In DNA, the CDR3 is TGTGCCAGCAGTTTGGGACAAAGCTACGAGCAGTACTTC. Encoded protein: CASSLGQSYEQYF. The rearrangement uses TRBV27 and TRBJ2-7; D is perhaps TRBD1 (6 bases). The germline gives CDR1 MNHEY, CDR2 SMNVEV (reference sequence). Trimming stripped 3 bases from V and 3 bases from J, with 9 bases between. The CDR3 covers 13 residues.

Regarding this clone: In the same sample, other DNA sequences code for this CDR3. The CDR3 loop reads CASSPTGTYEQYF. The CDR3 DNA follows: TGTGCCAGCTCTCCGACAGGGACCTACGAGCAGTACTTC. The chain recombines TRBV18 with TRBJ2-7, with 7 positions matching TRBD1. In germline, CDR1 is KGHSH, CDR2 LQKENI. The CDR3 extends over 13 amino acids. V lost 6 bases, J lost 2 bases, and 4 bases stayed unmatched.

This clone showed up just once. The CDR3 reads CSVDEGGNTEAFF. The CDR3 DNA is TGCAGCGTTGATGAAGGGGGGAACACTGAAGCTTTCTTT. The chain couples TRBV29-1 to TRBJ1-1, with TRBD1 as a possible D gene (6 bases). CDR3 length: 13 residues. V was pared by 3 bases and J by 1 base, with 9 bases between. Germline V gene lookup returns CDR1 SQVTM and CDR2 ANQGSEA.